These 13 T cell receptor beta chains came from one sample sequenced in a study of T cell responses to AZD1222 COVID-19 vaccine. Measured with immunoSEQ multiplex PCR; TCRdb has only the in-frame clones, and not every one. Here the sample spans 140,000 to 150,000 clones, about 93% being singletons. The starting material was peripheral blood, obtained on day 0 of MenACWY control vaccination. These receptors were obtained from an adult in good health.

The V gene is TRBV5-1, the J gene TRBJ2-3; D is undetermined. The V end was cut by 4 bases, the J end by 1 base, with 13 bases between. Germline V CDR1 and CDR2: SGHRS, YFSETQ. This CDR3 is built from 15 residues. The DNA of the CDR3 is TGCGCCAGCAGCCGTCAGTCAATGGGCACAGATACGCAGTATTTT. This encodes CASSRQSMGTDTQYF.

The chain has TRBV5-1 and TRBJ2-2; 12 bases are shared with TRBD2. The V and J ends lost 4 bases and 0 bases, in that order; junction bases with no gene match: 4. Germline-derived CDR1 and CDR2 are SGHRS and YFSETQ. The CDR3 extends over 17 amino acids. CDR3 coding DNA: TGCGCCAGCAGCCAAACTAGCGGGGGGACGAACACCGGGGAGCTGTTTTTT. Translating gives CASSQTSGGTNTGELFF.

The rearrangement links TRBV13 to TRBJ2-2, with 11 bases fitting TRBD2. V shed 5 bases and J 4 bases; nucleotides not matched to a gene: 6. CDR1 is PRHDT and CDR2 is FYEKMQ in the germline V gene (reference sequence). The CDR3 extends over 16 amino acids. Here the CDR3 reads CASSPPGTSGTGELFF. CDR3 bases: TGTGCCAGCAGCCCCCCCGGGACTAGCGGCACCGGGGAGCTGTTTTTT.

The rearrangement links TRBV10-1 to TRBJ2-7; 7 bases match TRBD2. With 0 bases clipped from V and 0 bases from J, the junction kept 5 bases outside the gene matches. The CDR3 loop spans 16 amino acids. Germline V CDR1 and CDR2: WNHNN, SYGVQD (reference sequence). In DNA, the CDR3 is TGCGCCAGCAGTGAGTCCCCCCAGCGGGGCTCCTACGAGCAGTACTTC. This codes for CASSESPQRGSYEQYF.

J is TRBJ2-3 and V is TRBV9; 8 bases agree with TRBD2. CDR1 is SGDLS and CDR2 is YYNGEE in the germline V gene. The CDR3 consists of 15 residues. V shed 3 bases and J 1 base; nucleotides not matched to a gene: 4. As DNA, the CDR3 is TGTGCCAGCAGCGCACTGACTAGCGGCACAGATACGCAGTATTTT. Translation: CASSALTSGTDTQYF.

V and J are TRBV19 and TRBJ2-1; TRBD2 agrees at 11 bases. V gave up 6 bases and J gave up 1 base; unmatched junction bases: 14. The CDR3 is 19 amino acids. Germline V gene sequence: CDR1 LNHDA, CDR2 SQIVND (reference sequence). CDR3 coding DNA: TGTGCCAGTAGCAGCTCGGGACTAGCGGCGGGAATGTCCTACAATGAGCAGTTCTTC. Translated, it gives CASSSSGLAAGMSYNEQFF.

The chain couples TRBV4-1 to TRBJ1-2; 8 nucleotides agree with TRBD1. V shed 3 bases, J shed 5 bases, and the junction held 5 bases outside the gene matches. Looked up from germline, CDR1 is MGHRA and CDR2 is YSYEKL. The CDR3 consists of 14 residues. The CDR3 region has the DNA TGCGCCAGCAGCCAGTTTACAGGGGGTTATGGCTACACCTTC. Protein: CASSQFTGGYGYTF.

V and J are TRBV28 and TRBJ1-2; D is ambiguous. V was clipped by 2 bases and J by 6 bases, with 7 bases between them. CDR1 is MDHEN and CDR2 is SYDVKM in the germline V gene. The length of the CDR3 is 12 residues. The CDR3 nucleotides are TGTGCCAGCAGTTTACGAGGCGATGGCTACACCTTC. Translating it yields CASSLRGDGYTF.

The chain employs TRBV27 and TRBJ1-6; D call uncertain. The ends were cut back, 2 bases at V and 5 bases at J, with 10 bases in the middle. Germline V gene lookup returns CDR1 MNHEY and CDR2 SMNVEV (reference sequence). There are 15 residues in the CDR3. Here the CDR3 DNA reads TGTGCCAGCAGTTTAATTCCGGAAGATAATTCACCCCTCCACTTT. The encoded protein is CASSLIPEDNSPLHF.

The chain uses TRBV30 and TRBJ1-5; no firm D call. CDR1 and CDR2 (germline): GTSNPN, SVGIG (reference sequence). Deletions cut 0 bases from V and 6 bases from J, with 3 bases between. The CDR3 loop spans 11 amino acids. CDR3 residues: CAWSVGQPQHF. The CDR3 DNA reads TGTGCCTGGAGTGTCGGTCAGCCCCAGCATTTT.

This chain connects TRBV27 to TRBJ2-5; D might be TRBD2 (5 bases). The CDR3 sequence is 17 residues long. CDR1 and CDR2 from the germline V gene are MNHEY and SMNVEV (reference sequence). V lost 0 bases, J lost 1 base, and 15 bases lay in between. For the CDR3, the DNA is TGTGCCAGCAGTTTATCGAGTCCTAGCCCCGCCCAAGAGACCCAGTACTTC. Encoded protein: CASSLSSPSPAQETQYF.

The rearrangement links TRBV5-1 to TRBJ1-1; D might be TRBD1 (5 bases). The V gene lost 0 bases and the J gene lost 1 base, with 16 bases spanning the gap. CDR1 is SGHRS, CDR2 YFSETQ, per germline. The CDR3 sequence is 17 residues long. CDR3 nucleotides: TGCGCCAGCAGCTTGGCGGGACGACAGACATCGAACACTGAAGCTTTCTTT. It specifies CASSLAGRQTSNTEAFF.

This clone was detected a few times. V is TRBV25-1 and J is TRBJ2-1; TRBD2 matches 12 bases. J gave up 4 bases and V 8 bases, and 3 bases lay outside the gene matches. The CDR3 runs to 14 residues. Germline V lookup: CDR1 MGHDK, CDR2 SYGVNS. The CDR3 is CASRLAGDYNEQFF. Here the CDR3 DNA reads TGTGCCAGCCGACTAGCGGGAGATTACAATGAGCAGTTCTTC.